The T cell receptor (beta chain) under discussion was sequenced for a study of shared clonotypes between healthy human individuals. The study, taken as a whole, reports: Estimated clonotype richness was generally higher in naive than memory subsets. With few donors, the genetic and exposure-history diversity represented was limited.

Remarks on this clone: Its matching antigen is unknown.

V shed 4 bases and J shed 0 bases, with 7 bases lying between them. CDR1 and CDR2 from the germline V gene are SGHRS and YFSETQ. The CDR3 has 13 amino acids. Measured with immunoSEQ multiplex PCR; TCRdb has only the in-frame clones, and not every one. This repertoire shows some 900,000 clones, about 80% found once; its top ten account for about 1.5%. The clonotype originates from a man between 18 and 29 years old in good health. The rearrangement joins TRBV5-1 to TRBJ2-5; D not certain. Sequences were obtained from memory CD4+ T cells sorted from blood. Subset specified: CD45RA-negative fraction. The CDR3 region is CASSITDQETQYF. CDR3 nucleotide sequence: TGCGCCAGCAGCATTACAGACCAAGAGACCCAGTACTTC.